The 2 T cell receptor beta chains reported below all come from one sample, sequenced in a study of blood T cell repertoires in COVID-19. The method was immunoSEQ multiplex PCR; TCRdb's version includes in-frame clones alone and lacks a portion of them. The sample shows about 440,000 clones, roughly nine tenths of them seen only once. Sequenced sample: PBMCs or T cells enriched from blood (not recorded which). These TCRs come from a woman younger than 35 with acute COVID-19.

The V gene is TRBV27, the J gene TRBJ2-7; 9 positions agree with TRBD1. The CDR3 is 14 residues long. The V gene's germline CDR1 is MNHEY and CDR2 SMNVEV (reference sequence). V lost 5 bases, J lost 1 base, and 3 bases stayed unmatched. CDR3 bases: TGTGCCAGCAGTACAGGGGGCCAGTCCTACGAGCAGTACTTC. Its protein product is CASSTGGQSYEQYF.

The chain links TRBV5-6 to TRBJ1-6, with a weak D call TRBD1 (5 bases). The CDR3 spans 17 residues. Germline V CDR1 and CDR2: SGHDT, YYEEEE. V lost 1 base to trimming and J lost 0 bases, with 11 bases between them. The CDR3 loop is CASSLRRGSSYNSPLHF. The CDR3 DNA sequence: TGTGCCAGCAGCTTGCGTCGGGGGAGCTCCTATAATTCACCCCTCCACTTT.